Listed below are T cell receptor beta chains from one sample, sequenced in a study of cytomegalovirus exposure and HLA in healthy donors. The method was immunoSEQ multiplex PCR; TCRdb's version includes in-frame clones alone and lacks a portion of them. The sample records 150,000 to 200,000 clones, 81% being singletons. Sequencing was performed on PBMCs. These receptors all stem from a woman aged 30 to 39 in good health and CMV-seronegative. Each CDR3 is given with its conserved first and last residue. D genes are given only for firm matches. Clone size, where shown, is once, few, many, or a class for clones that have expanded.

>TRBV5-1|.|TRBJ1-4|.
CASSLTGATNEKLFF
TGCGCCAGCAGCTTAACAGGTGCAACTAATGAAAAACTGTTTTTT
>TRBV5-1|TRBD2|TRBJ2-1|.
CASSTGLAADYNEQFF
TGCGCCAGCAGCACGGGGCTAGCGGCCGATTACAATGAGCAGTTCTTC
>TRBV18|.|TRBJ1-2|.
CASSLRTGPYGYTF
TGTGCCAGCTCACTTCGGACTGGACCTTATGGCTACACCTTC
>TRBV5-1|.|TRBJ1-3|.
CASSTDEAGGNTIYF
TGCGCCAGCAGCACCGACGAGGCTGGCGGAAACACCATATATTTT
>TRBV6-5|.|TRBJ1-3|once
CASIQTGTSGNTIYF
TGTGCCAGCATTCAAACAGGGACCTCTGGAAACACCATATATTTT
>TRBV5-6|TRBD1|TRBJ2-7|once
CASSFGTGGEQYF
TGTGCCAGCAGCTTTGGGACAGGGGGAGAGCAGTACTTC
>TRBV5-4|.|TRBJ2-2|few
CASRHLNTGELFF
TGTGCCAGCCGCCACTTGAACACCGGGGAGCTGTTTTTT
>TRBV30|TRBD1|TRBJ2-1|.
CAWSLQGVLYNEQFF
TGTGCCTGGAGCCTACAGGGGGTCCTATACAATGAGCAGTTCTTC
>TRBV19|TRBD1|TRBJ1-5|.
CASTPLGQGNQPQHF
TGTGCCAGTACCCCCTTAGGACAGGGCAATCAGCCCCAGCATTTT
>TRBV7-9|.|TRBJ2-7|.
CASSLGPGRAYEQYF
TGTGCCAGCAGCTTAGGGCCAGGCAGAGCCTACGAGCAGTACTTC
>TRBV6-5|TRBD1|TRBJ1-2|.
CASSYSIQGAGGYTF
TGTGCCAGCAGTTACTCGATACAGGGGGCTGGTGGCTACACCTTC
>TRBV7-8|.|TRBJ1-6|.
CASSGGGGARNSPLHF
TGTGCCAGCAGCGGTGGCGGGGGGGCGCGTAATTCACCCCTCCACTTT
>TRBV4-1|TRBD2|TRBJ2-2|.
CASSQSTSGGALAGELFF
TGCGCCAGCAGCCAATCGACTAGCGGGGGGGCCCTTGCCGGGGAGCTGTTTTTT
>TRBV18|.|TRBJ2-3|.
CASSRAGSTDTQYF
TGTGCCAGCTCACGCGCCGGGTCCACAGATACGCAGTATTTT
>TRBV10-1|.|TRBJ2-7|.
CASSERSGLHEQYF
TGCGCCAGCAGTGAGAGGTCAGGGTTGCACGAGCAGTACTTC
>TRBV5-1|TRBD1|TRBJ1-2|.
CASSSDRAYGYTF
TGCGCCAGCAGCTCGGACAGGGCCTATGGCTACACCTTC
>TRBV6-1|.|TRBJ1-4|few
CASSEVTGLNEKLFF
TGTGCCAGCAGTGAAGTCACGGGACTTAATGAAAAACTGTTTTTT
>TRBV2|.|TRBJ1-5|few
CASSEGHNQPQHF
TGTGCCAGCAGTGAAGGGCACAATCAGCCCCAGCATTTT
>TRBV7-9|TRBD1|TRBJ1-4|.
CASSPRQGQGEKLFF
TGTGCCAGCAGCCCACGACAGGGCCAGGGGGAAAAACTGTTTTTT
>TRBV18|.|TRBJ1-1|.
CASSPQSGNTEAFF
TGTGCCAGCTCACCACAATCGGGGAACACTGAAGCTTTCTTT
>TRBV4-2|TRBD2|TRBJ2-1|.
CASSQAGGRDEQFF
TGTGCCAGCAGCCAAGCGGGAGGTCGGGATGAGCAGTTCTTC
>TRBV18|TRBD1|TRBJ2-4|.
CASSPSGTGAKNIQYF
TGTGCCAGCTCACCCTCCGGGACAGGAGCCAAAAACATTCAGTACTTC
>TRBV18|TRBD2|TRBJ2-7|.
CASSLQTAGGPGTYEQYF
TGTGCCAGCTCCCTCCAAACGGCGGGAGGGCCGGGAACCTACGAGCAGTACTTC
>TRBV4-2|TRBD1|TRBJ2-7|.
CASSQDPAGGGYEQYF
TGTGCCAGCAGCCAAGATCCCGCAGGGGGCGGCTACGAGCAGTACTTC
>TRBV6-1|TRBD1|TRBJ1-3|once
CASRGQVLGNTIYF
TGTGCCAGCAGAGGACAGGTACTCGGAAACACCATATATTTT
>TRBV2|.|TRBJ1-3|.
CASQTERGNTIYF
TGTGCCAGTCAGACGGAGAGGGGAAACACCATATATTTT